What follows are 24 T cell receptor beta chains derived from one specimen sequenced in a study of identical twins. One entry per CDR3 protein results from TCRdb running MiXCR on the 5' RACE reads. The table has 690,000 or so distinct CDR3 sequences, about 9.4% seen once. This sample was also put to use in a study of yellow fever vaccine responses in identical twins.

Specimen: PBMCs. These receptors originate from a woman aged 18-35 years in good health.

This clonotype was counted only a few times. The V call is TRBV20-1, the J call TRBJ2-7; D gene ambiguous. The germline gives CDR1 DFQATT, CDR2 SNEGSKA (reference sequence). V dropped 4 bases and J dropped 1 base, with 11 bases sitting between them. The CDR3 spans 13 residues. The DNA for the CDR3 is TGCAGTGCTACAAGGGTAGGGTCCTACGAGCAGTACTTC. Protein product: CSATRVGSYEQYF.

The genes are TRBV28 and TRBJ2-7; D ambiguous. This CDR3 region has 14 residues. The germline gives CDR1 MDHEN, CDR2 SYDVKM. Trimming removed 6 bases at V and 4 bases at J, with 16 bases between. The CDR3 protein is CASRAPGWDYEQYF. The CDR3 DNA follows: TGTGCCAGCAGGGCCCCGGGTTGGGATTACGAGCAGTACTTC.

Ten or more counts support this clonotype. The chain's CDR3 is CASSTLAGGPRYNEQFF. Here the CDR3 DNA reads TGTGCCAGCAGCACCCTAGCGGGGGGGCCTAGGTACAATGAGCAGTTCTTC. The chain is built from TRBV21-1 and TRBJ2-1; the D call in the table, TRBD2, was not verified against the DNA. TRBV21-1 is a documented pseudogene. CDR3 length: 17 amino acids.

This clonotype was seen more than once but under ten times. This chain joins TRBV14 and TRBJ1-6; 8 positions agree with TRBD1. The junction had 5 bases not matched to a gene; V was cut back by 3 bases and J by 7 bases. The CDR3 spans 15 residues. Looked up from germline, CDR1 is SGHDN and CDR2 is FVKESK. The CDR3 loop is CASSQTGVRNSPLHF. In DNA form, the CDR3 reads TGTGCCAGCAGCCAGACAGGGGTCCGGAATTCACCCCTCCACTTT.

The chain carries TRBV7-9 and TRBJ2-7; 7 nucleotides line up with TRBD2. The germline CDR1 and CDR2 sequences are SEHNR and FQNEAQ (reference sequence). V gave up 4 bases and J gave up 4 bases; unmatched junction bases: 16. This CDR3 has 17 residues. Here the CDR3 reads CASSSLGGRELAYEQYF. The DNA for the CDR3 is TGTGCCAGCAGCTCCCTCGGGGGTCGTGAACTAGCGTACGAGCAGTACTTC. The entire variable domain, with the rest obtained from reference TRBV7-9 and TRBJ2-7, is as follows: DTGVSQNPRHKITKRGQNVTFRCDPISEHNRLYWYRQTLGQGPEFLTYFQNEAQLEKSRLLSDRFSAERPKGSFSTLEIQRTEQGDSAMYLCASSSLGGRELAYEQYFGPGTRLTVT.

V is TRBV28 and J is TRBJ2-5, with D hard to call. Germline CDR1 is MDHEN and CDR2 is SYDVKM. The CDR3 runs to 14 residues. V was cut by 5 bases and J by 1 base, with 11 bases left in between. The CDR3 DNA sequence: TGTGCCAGCAGTCTACCTGGGGTCCAAGAGACCCAGTACTTC. Its translation: CASSLPGVQETQYF.

This chain uses TRBV4-3 with TRBJ1-2, with D perhaps TRBD1 (6 bases). This CDR3 comprises 14 residues. Germline-derived CDR1 and CDR2 are LGHNA and YSLEER. V was trimmed by 3 bases and J by 2 bases, leaving 10 bases between them. The CDR3, as DNA: TGCGCCAGCAGCCATTCGACAGGAAACTATGGCTACACCTTC. Its translation: CASSHSTGNYGYTF.

In its sample, this clonotype was seen many times. The rearrangement links TRBV11-2 to TRBJ2-3; 7 bases match TRBD2. Germline values: CDR1 SGHAT, CDR2 FQNNGV. The CDR3 extends over 14 amino acids. J was trimmed by 5 bases and V by 6 bases; bases with no gene match: 8. The CDR3 reads CASRDLAEEDTQYF. The CDR3 nucleotides are TGTGCCAGCAGGGACCTAGCGGAGGAAGATACGCAGTATTTT.

This clonotype was recorded a few times. The chain has TRBV27 and TRBJ1-6; D not certain. Trimming removed 2 bases from V and 11 bases from J, with 10 bases in between. Germline V lookup: CDR1 MNHEY, CDR2 SMNVEV (reference sequence). The CDR3 extends over 13 amino acids. CDR3 nucleotide sequence: TGTGCCAGCAGTTTAATACTAGGTCCACCCCTCCACTTT. It specifies CASSLILGPPLHF.

The chain uses TRBV7-2 and TRBJ2-1; D is ambiguous. From germline, CDR1 is SGHTA and CDR2 FQGNSA. There are 13 residues in the CDR3. V was pared by 8 bases and J by 7 bases, with 15 bases between. The chain's CDR3 is CASGLLLANEQFF. The CDR3 DNA sequence: TGTGCCAGCGGTCTCCTCCTGGCTAATGAGCAGTTCTTC. The variable domain in full, completed from reference TRBV7-2 and TRBJ2-1, reads GAGVSQSPSNKVTEKGKDVELRCDPISGHTALYWYRQSLGQGLEFLIYFQGNSAPDKSGLPSDRFSAERTGGSVSTLTIQRTQQEDSAVYLCASGLLLANEQFFGPGTRLTVL.

This clonotype was observed many times. This sequence joins TRBV5-1 and TRBJ2-5, with 12 bases fitting TRBD2. CDR3 length: 15 amino acids. Germline CDR1 is SGHRS and CDR2 is YFSETQ. J lost 2 bases, V lost 4 bases, and 3 bases had no gene match. For the CDR3, the DNA is TGCGCCAGCAGCCCAGGACTAGCGGGACAAGAGACCCAGTACTTC. Translating gives CASSPGLAGQETQYF.

Only a few counts were recorded for this clonotype. This CDR3 reads CASSGGGGNTQYF. CDR3 DNA: TGTGCCAGCAGCGGAGGGGGGGGAAATACGCAGTATTTT. This chain links TRBV28 with TRBJ2-3, with D perhaps matching TRBD2 (7 bases). Germline V gene sequence: CDR1 MDHEN, CDR2 SYDVKM. V shed 6 bases and J shed 7 bases, with 14 bases lying between them. The CDR3 extends over 13 amino acids. The full variable domain, its missing parts supplied by reference TRBV28 and TRBJ2-3, is DVKVTQSSRYLVKRTGEKVFLECVQDMDHENMFWYRQDPGLGLRLIYFSYDVKMKEKGDIPEGYSVSREKKERFSLILESASTNQTSMYLCASSGGGGNTQYFGPGTRLTVL.

The rearrangement links TRBV20-1 to TRBJ2-3; 10 positions agree with TRBD2. The CDR3 loop spans 16 amino acids. Trimming took 5 bases from V and 2 from J; bases not matched to a gene: 10. The germline CDR1 and CDR2 sequences are DFQATT and SNEGSKA (reference sequence). CDR3 amino acids: CSAPYRTSGYTDTQYF. The CDR3 DNA reads as TGCAGTGCTCCCTATCGGACTAGCGGTTACACAGATACGCAGTATTTT.

In this sample, this clonotype turned up a few times. The chain uses TRBV11-2 and TRBJ2-2, with 10 bases identical to TRBD1. The V and J ends lost 7 bases and 0 bases, in that order; junction bases with no gene match: 11. In germline, CDR1 is SGHAT, CDR2 FQNNGV. The CDR3 is 18 residues long. The CDR3 loop is CASTHRDRGLTNTGELFF. CDR3 bases: TGTGCCAGCACCCACCGGGACAGGGGCTTAACGAACACCGGGGAGCTGTTTTTT.

This sequence joins TRBV6-1 and TRBJ2-6; 7 bases are shared with TRBD1. The CDR3 spans 17 residues. Germline V gene sequence: CDR1 MNHNS, CDR2 SASEGT. Germline trimming cut 6 bases from V and 0 bases from J; bases unmatched to any gene: 8. Written as DNA, the CDR3 is TGTGCCAGCAGACGACAGGGTTCCAACTCTGGGGCCAACGTCCTGACTTTC. As protein: CASRRQGSNSGANVLTF.

This clonotype was seen repeatedly, ten times or more. This chain joins TRBV5-5 and TRBJ1-5, with a tentative D call TRBD1 (6 bases). The CDR3 has 15 amino acids. V was pared by 4 bases and J by 4 bases, with 15 bases between. Per germline, CDR1 SGHKS and CDR2 YYEKEE (reference sequence). CDR3 in amino acids: CASSLTGQINQPQHF. The CDR3 DNA reads TGTGCCAGCAGCCTGACGGGACAAATTAATCAGCCCCAGCATTTT.

This clonotype came up a few times. The chain combines TRBV2 with TRBJ2-3, with 8 bases fitting TRBD2. Germline CDR1 and CDR2: SNHLY and FYNNEI. The V and J ends lost 6 bases and 6 bases, in that order; junction bases with no gene match: 11. CDR3 length equals 15 residues. CDR3 nucleotide sequence: TGTGCCAGCAGGACTAGCGCACTACTAGGGGATACGCAGTATTTT. Amino acids: CASRTSALLGDTQYF. Full variable domain (rest looked up from reference TRBV2 and TRBJ2-3): EPEVTQTPSHQVTQMGQEVILRCVPISNHLYFYWYRQILGQKVEFLVSFYNNEISEKSEIFDDQFSVERPDGSNFTLKIRSTKLEDSAMYFCASRTSALLGDTQYFGPGTRLTVL.

This clonotype was observed at least ten times. V gene TRBV20-1 combines with J gene TRBJ2-3; D uncertain. The V end was cut by 7 bases, the J end by 3 bases, with 20 bases between. This CDR3 is built from 15 residues. The V gene's germline CDR1 is DFQATT and CDR2 SNEGSKA (reference sequence). The CDR3 here is CSDNPLASRTDTQYF. CDR3 coding DNA: TGCAGTGACAACCCCTTGGCTTCTAGAACAGATACGCAGTATTTT.

This clonotype has just a few counts. The junction departs from germline at one end; a sequencing error may be responsible. The CDR3 sequence is CASSSGGADQGAF. The CDR3 DNA reads TGTGCCAGCAGCTCCGGGGGTGCGGACCAGGGAGCTTTC. The chain combines TRBV5-5 with TRBJ2-7; possibly TRBD2 for D (6 bases). The germline gives CDR1 SGHKS, CDR2 YYEKEE (reference sequence). CDR3 length equals 13 residues.

This clonotype was seen more than once but under ten times. This chain connects TRBV7-2 to TRBJ2-5; D may match TRBD1 or TRBD2 (6 bases each). V was cut by 7 bases and J by 9 bases, with 21 bases left in between. Germline V gene sequence: CDR1 SGHTA, CDR2 FQGNSA. CDR3 length equals 14 residues. In DNA, the CDR3 is TGTGCCAGCACTCAAGCGGACCCAAGGGGGGCCCAGTACTTC. Residues: CASTQADPRGAQYF.

The genes are TRBV7-9 and TRBJ2-3; D is ambiguous. Trimming shortened V by 5 bases and J by 6 bases, and 12 bases separated the two germline ends. Germline lookup yields CDR1 SEHNR and CDR2 FQNEAQ (reference sequence). The CDR3 has 13 residues. The CDR3 spells CASSPPAADTQYF. CDR3 sequence (DNA): TGTGCCAGCAGCCCTCCGGCGGCTGATACGCAGTATTTT.

In its sample, this clonotype was seen many times. This chain joins TRBV29-1 and TRBJ2-3; D unresolved. V was pared by 1 base and J by 1 base, with 12 bases between. CDR1 SQVTM and CDR2 ANQGSEA come from the germline V gene. This CDR3 spans 15 amino acids. The CDR3 region has the DNA TGCAGCGTTGAAGGAACCGAGATCGGCACAGATACGCAGTATTTT. This gives the protein CSVEGTEIGTDTQYF.

J is TRBJ2-1 and V is TRBV7-2; 7 bases map to TRBD1. The CDR3 length is 16 residues. Germline CDR1 reads SGHTA; CDR2 reads FQGNSA. The J segment lost 3 bases and the V segment lost 3 bases, leaving 8 bases of the junction unmatched. The CDR3 protein is CASSFVGTAHYNEQFF. In nucleotides, the CDR3 is TGTGCCAGCAGCTTTGTGGGGACAGCCCACTACAATGAGCAGTTCTTC.

The table lists this clonotype with a few counts. The J gene is TRBJ2-7, the V gene TRBV7-8; D ambiguous. The CDR3 has 14 amino acids. Germline CDR1 and CDR2: SGHVS and FQNEAQ. V lost 9 bases and J lost 3, with 18 bases in between. The CDR3 is CARPTWAGVYEQYF. The CDR3 bases are TGTGCCAGGCCGACGTGGGCAGGCGTCTACGAGCAGTACTTC.